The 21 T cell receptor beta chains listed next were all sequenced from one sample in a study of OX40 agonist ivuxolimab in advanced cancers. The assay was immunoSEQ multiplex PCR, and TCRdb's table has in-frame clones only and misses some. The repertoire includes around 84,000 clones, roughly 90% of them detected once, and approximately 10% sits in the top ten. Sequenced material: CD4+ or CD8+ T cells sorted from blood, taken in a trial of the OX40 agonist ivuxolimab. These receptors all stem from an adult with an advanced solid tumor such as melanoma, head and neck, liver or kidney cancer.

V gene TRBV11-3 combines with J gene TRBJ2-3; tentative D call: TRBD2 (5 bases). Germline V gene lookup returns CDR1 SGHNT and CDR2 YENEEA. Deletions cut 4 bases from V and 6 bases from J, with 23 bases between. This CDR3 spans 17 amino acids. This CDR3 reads CASSSPAGVPQLDTQYF. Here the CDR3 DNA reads TGTGCCAGCAGCTCCCCCGCGGGCGTTCCACAATTGGATACGCAGTATTTT.

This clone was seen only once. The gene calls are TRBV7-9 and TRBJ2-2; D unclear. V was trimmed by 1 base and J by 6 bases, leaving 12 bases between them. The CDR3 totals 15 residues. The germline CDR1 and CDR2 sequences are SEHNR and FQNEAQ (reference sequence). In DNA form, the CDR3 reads TGTGCCAGCAGCTTAGGGCAGGCTTCGGCCGGGGAGCTGTTTTTT. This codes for CASSLGQASAGELFF. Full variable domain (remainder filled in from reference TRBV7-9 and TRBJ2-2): DTGVSQNPRHKITKRGQNVTFRCDPISEHNRLYWYRQTLGQGPEFLTYFQNEAQLEKSRLLSDRFSAERPKGSFSTLEIQRTEQGDSAMYLCASSLGQASAGELFFGEGSRLTVL.

The DNA of the CDR3 is TGTGCCAGCAGTGAATCCCCTGAAGCTTTCTTT. Translating it yields CASSESPEAFF. The genes are TRBV2 and TRBJ1-1; no firm D call. Between the trimmed V and J ends, which lost 2 bases and 6 bases, there was a span of 4 bases. The CDR3 spans 11 residues. Looked up from germline, CDR1 is SNHLY and CDR2 is FYNNEI.

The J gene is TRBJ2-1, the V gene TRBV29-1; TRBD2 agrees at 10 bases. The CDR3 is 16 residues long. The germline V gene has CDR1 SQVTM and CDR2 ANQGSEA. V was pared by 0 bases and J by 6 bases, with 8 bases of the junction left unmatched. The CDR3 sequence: CSVEDPSGGSPNEQFF. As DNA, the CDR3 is TGCAGCGTTGAAGATCCTAGCGGGGGCTCCCCCAATGAGCAGTTCTTC.

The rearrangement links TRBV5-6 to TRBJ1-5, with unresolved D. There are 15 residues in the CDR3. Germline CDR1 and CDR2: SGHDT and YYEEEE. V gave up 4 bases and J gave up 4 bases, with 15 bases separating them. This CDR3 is CASSVGAGRNQPQHF. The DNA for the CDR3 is TGTGCCAGCAGCGTCGGTGCGGGGAGGAATCAGCCCCAGCATTTT. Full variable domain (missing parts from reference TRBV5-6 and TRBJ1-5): DAGVTQSPTHLIKTRGQQVTLRCSPKSGHDTVSWYQQALGQGPQFIFQYYEEEERQRGNFPDRFSGHQFPNYSSELNVNALLLGDSALYLCASSVGAGRNQPQHFGDGTRLSIL.

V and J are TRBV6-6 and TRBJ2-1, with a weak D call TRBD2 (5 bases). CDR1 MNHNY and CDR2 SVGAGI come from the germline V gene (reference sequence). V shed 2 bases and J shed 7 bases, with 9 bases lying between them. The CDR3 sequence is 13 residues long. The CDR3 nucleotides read TGTGCCAGCAGTTACGGCCCGGGGAATGAGCAGTTCTTC. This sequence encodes CASSYGPGNEQFF.

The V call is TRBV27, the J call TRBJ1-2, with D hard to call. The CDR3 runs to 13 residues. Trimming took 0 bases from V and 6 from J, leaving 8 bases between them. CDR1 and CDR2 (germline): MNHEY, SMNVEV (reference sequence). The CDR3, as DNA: TGTGCCAGCAGTTTATCGACGGGAAATGGCTACACCTTC. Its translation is CASSLSTGNGYTF.

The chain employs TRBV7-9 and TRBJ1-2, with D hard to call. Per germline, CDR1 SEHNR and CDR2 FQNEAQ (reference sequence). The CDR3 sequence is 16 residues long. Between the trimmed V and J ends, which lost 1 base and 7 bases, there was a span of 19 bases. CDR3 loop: CASSLEGGRPSGGYTF. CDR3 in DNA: TGTGCCAGCAGCTTAGAAGGCGGACGGCCATCGGGTGGCTACACCTTC.

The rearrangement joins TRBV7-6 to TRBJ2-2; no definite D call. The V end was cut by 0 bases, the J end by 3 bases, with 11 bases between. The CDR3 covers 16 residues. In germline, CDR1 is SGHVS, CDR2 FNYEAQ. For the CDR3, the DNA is TGTGCCAGCAGCTTAGCGTGGGGTACGGACACCGGGGAGCTGTTTTTT. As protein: CASSLAWGTDTGELFF.

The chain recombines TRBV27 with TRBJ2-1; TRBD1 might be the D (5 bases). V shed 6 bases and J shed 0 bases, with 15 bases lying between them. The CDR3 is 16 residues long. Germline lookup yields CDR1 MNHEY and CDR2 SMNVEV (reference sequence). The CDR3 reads CASSKGVIGSYNEQFF. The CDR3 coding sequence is TGTGCCAGCAGCAAAGGGGTAATTGGCTCCTACAATGAGCAGTTCTTC.

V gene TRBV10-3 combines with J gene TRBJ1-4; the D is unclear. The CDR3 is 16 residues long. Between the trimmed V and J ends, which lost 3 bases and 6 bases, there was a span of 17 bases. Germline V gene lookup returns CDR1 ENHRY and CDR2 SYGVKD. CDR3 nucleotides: TGTGCCATCAGTGACTCGGGTCTGAGAGCGGATGAAAAACTGTTTTTT. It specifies CAISDSGLRADEKLFF.

The CDR3: CASSPWTGLSTEAFF. The CDR3 nucleotides are TGTGCCAGCAGTCCCTGGACAGGGCTGAGCACTGAAGCTTTCTTT. The chain uses TRBV27 and TRBJ1-1; 8 nucleotides agree with TRBD1. The trim removed 5 bases at V and 4 bases at J, leaving 9 bases unmatched. The CDR3 runs to 15 residues. Germline V gene sequence: CDR1 MNHEY, CDR2 SMNVEV (reference sequence).

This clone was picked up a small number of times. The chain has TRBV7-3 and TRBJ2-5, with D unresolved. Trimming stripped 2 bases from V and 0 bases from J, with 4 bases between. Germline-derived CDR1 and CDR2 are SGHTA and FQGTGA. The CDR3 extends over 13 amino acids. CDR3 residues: CASSLENQETQYF. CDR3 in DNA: TGTGCCAGCAGCTTAGAGAACCAAGAGACCCAGTACTTC.

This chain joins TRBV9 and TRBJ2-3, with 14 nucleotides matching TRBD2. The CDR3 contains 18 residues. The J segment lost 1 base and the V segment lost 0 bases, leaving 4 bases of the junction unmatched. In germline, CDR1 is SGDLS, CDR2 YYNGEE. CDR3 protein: CASSVEGLAGAGTDTQYF. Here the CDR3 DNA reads TGTGCCAGCAGCGTAGAGGGACTAGCGGGGGCGGGCACAGATACGCAGTATTTT.

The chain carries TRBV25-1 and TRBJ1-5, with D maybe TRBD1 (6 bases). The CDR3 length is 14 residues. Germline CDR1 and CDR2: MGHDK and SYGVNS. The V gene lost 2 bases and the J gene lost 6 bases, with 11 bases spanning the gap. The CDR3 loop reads CASSEMGGGQPQHF. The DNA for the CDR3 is TGTGCCAGCAGTGAAATGGGAGGGGGTCAGCCCCAGCATTTT.

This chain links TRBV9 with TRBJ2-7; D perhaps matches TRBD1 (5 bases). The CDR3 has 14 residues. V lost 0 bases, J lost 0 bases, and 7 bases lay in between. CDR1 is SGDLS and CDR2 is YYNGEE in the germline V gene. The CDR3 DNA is TGTGCCAGCAGCGTAGCGCAGGGCTCCTACGAGCAGTACTTC. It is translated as CASSVAQGSYEQYF.

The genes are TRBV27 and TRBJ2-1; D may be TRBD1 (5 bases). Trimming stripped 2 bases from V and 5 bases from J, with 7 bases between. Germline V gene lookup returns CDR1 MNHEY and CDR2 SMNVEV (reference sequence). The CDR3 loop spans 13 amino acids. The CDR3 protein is CASSLIGDNEQFF. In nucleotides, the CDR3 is TGTGCCAGCAGTTTAATAGGGGACAATGAGCAGTTCTTC.

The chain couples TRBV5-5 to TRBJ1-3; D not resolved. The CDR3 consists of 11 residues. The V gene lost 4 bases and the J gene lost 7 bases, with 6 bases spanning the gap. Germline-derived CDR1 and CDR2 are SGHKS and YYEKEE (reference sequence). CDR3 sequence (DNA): TGTGCCAGCAGCCTACTTAACACCATATATTTT. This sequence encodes CASSLLNTIYF.

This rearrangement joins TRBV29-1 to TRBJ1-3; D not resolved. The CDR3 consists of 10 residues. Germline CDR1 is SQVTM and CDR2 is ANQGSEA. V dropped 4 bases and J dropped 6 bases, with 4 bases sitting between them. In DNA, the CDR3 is TGCAGCGTTGTAACAAACACCATATATTTT. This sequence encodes CSVVTNTIYF.

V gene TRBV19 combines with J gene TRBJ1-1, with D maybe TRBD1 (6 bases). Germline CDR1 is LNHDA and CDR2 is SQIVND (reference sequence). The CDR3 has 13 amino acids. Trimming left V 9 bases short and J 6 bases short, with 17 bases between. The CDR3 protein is CASSGDRRAEAFF. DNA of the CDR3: TGTGCCAGCTCCGGAGACAGGAGGGCTGAAGCTTTCTTT.

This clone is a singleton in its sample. This CDR3 is CASSSRDRGPNEQFF. In DNA form, the CDR3 reads TGTGCCAGCAGTTCCCGGGACAGGGGTCCCAATGAGCAGTTCTTC. The chain links TRBV2 to TRBJ2-1; 10 positions match TRBD1. Germline V gene data show CDR1 as SNHLY and CDR2 as FYNNEI. The CDR3 runs 15 residues. V lost 5 bases and J lost 6; bases outside the gene matches: 7.